Presented here are 24 T cell receptor beta chains from one specimen sequenced in a study of cytomegalovirus exposure and HLA in healthy donors. The PCR ran on 60 Vbeta and 13 Jbeta primers. The table came from immunoSEQ multiplex PCR; TCRdb's copy has only in-frame clones and leaves some out. The table shows roughly 100,000 clones, with more than 9.5% occurring only once. The sample taken for sequencing was PBMCs. These TCRs come from a middle-aged man in good health and CMV-seropositive.

The chain uses TRBV9 and TRBJ2-6, with D unresolved. Between the trimmed V and J ends, which lost 4 bases and 0 bases, there was a span of 8 bases. This CDR3 region has 15 residues. Per germline, CDR1 SGDLS and CDR2 YYNGEE. The CDR3 DNA follows: TGTGCCAGCAGCCCTATTAGCTCTGGGGCCAACGTCCTGACTTTC. Amino acid sequence: CASSPISSGANVLTF.

This clone has more than one count but fewer than ten. CDR3: CASSLSRGLNTEAFF. The CDR3 DNA follows: TGTGCCAGCAGCTTGTCCCGGGGTCTGAACACTGAAGCTTTCTTT. The rearrangement joins TRBV7-2 to TRBJ1-1; D not resolved. CDR3 size: 15 residues. V was cut by 3 bases and J by 0 bases, with 11 bases left in between. Per the germline V gene, CDR1 is SGHTA and CDR2 is FQGNSA. Drawing the rest from reference TRBV7-2 and TRBJ1-1, the complete variable domain is GAGVSQSPSNKVTEKGKDVELRCDPISGHTALYWYRQSLGQGLEFLIYFQGNSAPDKSGLPSDRFSAERTGGSVSTLTIQRTQQEDSAVYLCASSLSRGLNTEAFFGQGTRLTVV.

This clone was seen a handful of times. The rearrangement links TRBV10-2 to TRBJ2-7, with 10 positions matching TRBD2. CDR1 WSHSY and CDR2 SAAADI come from the germline V gene. V was pared by 4 bases and J by 4 bases, with 7 bases of the junction left unmatched. The CDR3 is 15 residues long. CDR3 in DNA: TGCGCCAGCAGTGTGACTAGCGGGTCTGGGTACGAGCAGTACTTC. It yields the protein CASSVTSGSGYEQYF.

CDR3 protein: CATYNRDSYEQYF. The CDR3, as DNA: TGTGCCACATACAACCGGGACAGCTACGAGCAGTACTTC. This rearrangement joins TRBV10-3 to TRBJ2-7; 7 nucleotides agree with TRBD1. With V trimmed by 10 bases and J by 3 bases, 9 bases remained unmatched. Germline CDR1 is ENHRY and CDR2 is SYGVKD. CDR3 size: 13 residues.

This clone was counted between two and nine times. This likely reflects a read error, since a far larger clone is one base away. The chain combines TRBV14 with TRBJ1-2, with TRBD1 identical over 7 bases. Germline CDR1 and CDR2: SGHDN and FVKESK. The trim removed 7 bases at V and 4 bases at J, leaving 6 bases unmatched. This CDR3 contains 13 residues. CDR3 in amino acids: CASNPGTVYGYTF. CDR3 nucleotide sequence: TGTGCCAGCAACCCTGGGACAGTCTATGGCTACACCTTC.

This clone was counted a few times. The rearrangement uses TRBV5-1 and TRBJ2-2, with TRBD2 identical over 8 bases. The germline V gene has CDR1 SGHRS and CDR2 YFSETQ. V lost 2 bases and J lost 5; bases outside the gene matches: 2. The CDR3 length is 14 residues. CDR3 loop: CASSFSGATGELFF. CDR3 sequence (DNA): TGCGCCAGCAGCTTTAGCGGGGCGACCGGGGAGCTGTTTTTT.

This clone was observed a few times. The chain carries TRBV4-3 and TRBJ2-1; no firm D call. V was shortened by 5 bases and J by 3 bases, with 8 bases between the two germline ends. The CDR3 is 13 amino acids. CDR1 and CDR2 from the germline V gene are LGHNA and YSLEER. The CDR3 protein is CASSAYHYNEQFF. The DNA of the CDR3 is TGCGCCAGCAGCGCCTACCACTACAATGAGCAGTTCTTC.

This clone showed up just a few times. The V gene is TRBV7-9, the J gene TRBJ1-1, with D perhaps TRBD1 (6 bases). The V gene lost 5 bases and the J gene lost 7 bases, with 11 bases spanning the gap. CDR1 is SEHNR, CDR2 FQNEAQ, per germline (reference sequence). The CDR3 spans 12 residues. As DNA, the CDR3 is TGTGCCAGCAGCGTTCAGGGGATTGAAGCTTTCTTT. Amino acids: CASSVQGIEAFF.

The chain couples TRBV7-2 to TRBJ2-3, with a weak D call TRBD2 (5 bases). This CDR3 has 15 amino acids. The V end was cut by 1 base, the J end by 2 bases, with 10 bases between. The germline gives CDR1 SGHTA, CDR2 FQGNSA. CDR3 nucleotides: TGTGCCAGCAGCTTAGGGTACGGGGTCACAGATACGCAGTATTTT. This encodes CASSLGYGVTDTQYF.

V gene TRBV9 combines with J gene TRBJ1-5; the D gene is possibly TRBD1 (5 bases). Germline values: CDR1 SGDLS, CDR2 YYNGEE. The CDR3 runs 14 residues. V was pared by 0 bases and J by 7 bases, with 11 bases between. Here the CDR3 DNA reads TGTGCCAGCAGCGTAGGAGGCGGGGGACAGCCCCAGCATTTT. It is translated as CASSVGGGGQPQHF.

The V gene is TRBV25-1, the J gene TRBJ1-5; 9 bases fit TRBD1. With 6 bases clipped from V and 7 bases from J, the junction kept 4 bases outside the gene matches. The germline V gene encodes CDR1 MGHDK and CDR2 SYGVNS. CDR3 length equals 13 residues. The chain's CDR3 is CASSSTGGQPQHF. In nucleotides, the CDR3 is TGTGCCAGCAGCTCGACAGGGGGACAGCCCCAGCATTTT.

A few counts support this clone. V usage is TRBV19 and J usage is TRBJ1-5, with D tentatively TRBD1 (6 bases). The ends were cut back, 8 bases at V and 6 bases at J, with 17 bases in the middle. From germline, CDR1 is LNHDA and CDR2 SQIVND (reference sequence). CDR3 size: 14 residues. The DNA for the CDR3 is TGTGCCAGTCTTGGACAGTGGGTCTTTCAGCCCCAGCATTTT. Its translation is CASLGQWVFQPQHF.

The rearrangement uses TRBV6-1 and TRBJ2-5; 11 bases agree with TRBD1. CDR1 and CDR2 from the germline V gene are MNHNS and SASEGT. CDR3 length equals 15 residues. V lost 8 bases and J lost 5; bases outside the gene matches: 10. The CDR3 bases are TGTGCCAGCTTCGCCGGGACAGGGGGAATCGAGACCCAGTACTTC. Translation gives CASFAGTGGIETQYF.

This clone has only a few counts. V usage is TRBV7-9 and J usage is TRBJ1-2; a possible D gene is TRBD1 (6 bases). Germline V gene data show CDR1 as SEHNR and CDR2 as FQNEAQ (reference sequence). This CDR3 has 14 amino acids. The V and J ends lost 4 bases and 4 bases respectively, with 13 bases between them. The CDR3 loop is CASSSGTTPYGYTF. As DNA, the CDR3 is TGTGCCAGCAGCTCCGGGACAACGCCCTATGGCTACACCTTC.

The V call is TRBV7-9, the J call TRBJ2-7, with TRBD2 matching over 9 bases. The V and J ends lost 2 bases and 4 bases, in that order; junction bases with no gene match: 12. Germline loops: CDR1 SEHNR, CDR2 FQNEAQ (reference sequence). This CDR3 is built from 17 residues. The CDR3 region is CASSLSGASGITYEQYF. CDR3 coding DNA: TGTGCCAGCAGCTTAAGCGGAGCTAGCGGGATAACTTACGAGCAGTACTTC.

This clone has a handful of counts. The chain combines TRBV2 with TRBJ1-5; 7 bases are shared with TRBD1. The CDR3 is made up of 17 amino acids. Germline CDR1 SNHLY, CDR2 FYNNEI. The J segment lost 7 bases and the V segment lost 0 bases, leaving 12 bases of the junction unmatched. Here the CDR3 DNA reads TGTGCCAGCAGTGAAGCGATGAGGACAGGACGTCACCAGCCCCAGCATTTT. Translating it yields CASSEAMRTGRHQPQHF.

This clone appeared a few times. The chain employs TRBV30 and TRBJ2-2; D is undetermined. Per the germline V gene, CDR1 is GTSNPN and CDR2 is SVGIG (reference sequence). Trimming pared 4 bases from V and 0 bases from J, leaving 9 bases between. The CDR3 contains 14 residues. The CDR3 region has the DNA TGTGCCTGGACTAGAACAACGAACACCGGGGAGCTGTTTTTT. Its translation is CAWTRTTNTGELFF. The whole variable domain, remainder taken from reference TRBV30 and TRBJ2-2, is SQTIHQWPATLVQPVGSPLSLECTVEGTSNPNLYWYRQAAGRGLQLLFYSVGIGQISSEVPQNLSASRPQDRQFILSSKKLLLSDSGFYLCAWTRTTNTGELFFGEGSRLTVL.

This clone has more than one count but fewer than ten. The rearrangement joins TRBV5-1 to TRBJ2-5; D possibly corresponds to TRBD2 (6 bases). Germline V lookup: CDR1 SGHRS, CDR2 YFSETQ. The CDR3 consists of 14 residues. With 7 bases removed from V and 1 base from J, the gap between germline ends came to 14 bases. The CDR3 coding sequence is TGCGCCAGCTCCCTGGGGACTTCCCAAGAGACCCAGTACTTC. It encodes CASSLGTSQETQYF.

This clone was observed a few times. The rearrangement joins TRBV4-2 to TRBJ2-7; 10 bases are a match to TRBD2. V was clipped by 1 base and J by 2 bases; unmatched bases: 5. Looked up from germline, CDR1 is LGHNA and CDR2 is YNFKEQ. There are 16 residues in the CDR3. Here the CDR3 DNA reads TGTGCCAGCAGCCAAGGGCTAGCGGGAGAGGCCTACGAGCAGTACTTC. Its protein is CASSQGLAGEAYEQYF.

The V gene is TRBV9, the J gene TRBJ2-1; 7 nucleotides align to TRBD2. The CDR3 spans 19 residues. V gave up 4 bases and J gave up 6 bases; unmatched junction bases: 22. Germline loops: CDR1 SGDLS, CDR2 YYNGEE. The CDR3 nucleotides read TGTGCCAGCAGCCCCCGGGACCTAGCGGTTTCGCCCAGGCCCAATGAGCAGTTCTTC. It codes for CASSPRDLAVSPRPNEQFF.

In its sample, this clone was seen a few times. The chain recombines TRBV19 with TRBJ2-5, with 7 bases aligning to TRBD1. Per the germline V gene, CDR1 is LNHDA and CDR2 is SQIVND (reference sequence). With V trimmed by 1 base and J by 13 bases, 3 bases remained unmatched. The CDR3 totals 11 residues. This CDR3 is CASSIAGQRYF. CDR3 bases: TGTGCCAGTAGTATAGCGGGACAGAGGTACTTC. Looking up the rest from reference TRBV19 and TRBJ2-5 gives the full variable domain: DGGITQSPKYLFRKEGQNVTLSCEQNLNHDAMYWYRQDPGQGLRLIYYSQIVNDFQKGDIAEGYSVSREKKESFPLTVTSAQKNPTAFYLCASSIAGQRYFGPGTRLLVL.

This sequence joins TRBV15 and TRBJ1-6; the D is unclear. The germline V and J ends were trimmed by 4 bases and 5 bases, with 6 bases remaining between them. The germline V gene encodes CDR1 LNHNV and CDR2 YYDKDF (reference sequence). This CDR3 has 13 residues. The CDR3 spells CATSKTDNSPLHF. The CDR3 nucleotides read TGTGCCACCAGCAAAACGGATAATTCACCCCTCCACTTT. Variable domain in full (rest from reference TRBV15 and TRBJ1-6): DAMVIQNPRYQVTQFGKPVTLSCSQTLNHNVMYWYQQKSSQAPKLLFHYYDKDFNNEADTPDNFQSRRPNTSFCFLDIRSPGLGDTAMYLCATSKTDNSPLHFGNGTRLTVT.

This clone was observed a handful of times. This chain uses TRBV29-1 with TRBJ2-4; 11 bases are shared with TRBD1. With 2 bases clipped from V and 7 bases from J, the junction kept 4 bases outside the gene matches. CDR1 is SQVTM, CDR2 ANQGSEA, per germline. The CDR3 has 14 residues. The CDR3 DNA sequence: TGCAGCGTTGAACCAGGGACAGGGGGTAACATTCAGTACTTC. It is translated as CSVEPGTGGNIQYF.

There are a few counts of this clone. V and J are TRBV27 and TRBJ2-7; 7 bases match TRBD1. The CDR3 is made up of 15 amino acids. Germline V gene sequence: CDR1 MNHEY, CDR2 SMNVEV (reference sequence). Losses at the gene ends were 6 bases for V and 4 bases for J; bases not matched to a gene: 12. For the CDR3, the DNA is TGTGCCAGCAGAAGACAGGGAGCCTACCAATACGAGCAGTACTTC. Translation: CASRRQGAYQYEQYF.